The following is a TCR beta chain sequence with its context. Its target is unknown. This record belongs to a study of post-analysis software for immune sequencing data. Across the study: The patients showed relapsing-remitting, secondary progressive and progressive-relapsing multiple sclerosis courses. Study-wide findings and caveats: The study found TRBV5-6, TRBV5-1 and TRBV20-1 among five or six TRBV segments more frequent in patients than controls. Samples prepared in the same batch strongly co-clustered by F measure.

This CDR3 is built from 12 residues. The V gene lost 2 bases and the J gene lost 8 bases, with 7 bases spanning the gap. The germline V gene encodes CDR1 LGHNA and CDR2 YNFKEQ. The library was made from cDNA and included unique molecular identifiers. A single record per CDR3 protein comes from TCRdb applying MiXCR to the PCR reads. The table records hundreds of thousands of distinct CDR3 sequences, less than 35% of them present only once. This chain joins TRBV4-2 and TRBJ2-1; D not certain. Sample: blood. The TCR sequence derives from a girl aged 10 to 17 with multiple sclerosis. This CDR3 is CASSQRSHEQFF. DNA for the CDR3: TGTGCCAGCAGCCAACGCTCCCATGAGCAGTTCTTC.